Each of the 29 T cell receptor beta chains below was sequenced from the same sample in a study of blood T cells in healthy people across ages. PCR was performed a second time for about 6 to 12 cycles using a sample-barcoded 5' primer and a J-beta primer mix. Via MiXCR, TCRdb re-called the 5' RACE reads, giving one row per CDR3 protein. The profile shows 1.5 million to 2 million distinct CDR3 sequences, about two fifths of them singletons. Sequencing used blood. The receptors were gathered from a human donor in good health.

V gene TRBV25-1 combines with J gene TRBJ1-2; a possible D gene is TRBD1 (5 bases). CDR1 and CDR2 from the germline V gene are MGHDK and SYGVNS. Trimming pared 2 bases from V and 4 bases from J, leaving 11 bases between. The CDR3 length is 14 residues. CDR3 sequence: CASSEGAATYGYTF. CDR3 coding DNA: TGTGCCAGCAGTGAAGGGGCAGCAACCTATGGCTACACCTTC.

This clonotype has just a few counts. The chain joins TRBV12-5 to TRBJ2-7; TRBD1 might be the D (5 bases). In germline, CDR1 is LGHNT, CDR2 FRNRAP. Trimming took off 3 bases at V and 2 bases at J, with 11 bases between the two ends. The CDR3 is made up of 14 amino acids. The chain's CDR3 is CASGLGATAYEQYF. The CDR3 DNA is TGTGCTAGTGGTTTAGGGGCGACAGCCTACGAGCAGTACTTC.

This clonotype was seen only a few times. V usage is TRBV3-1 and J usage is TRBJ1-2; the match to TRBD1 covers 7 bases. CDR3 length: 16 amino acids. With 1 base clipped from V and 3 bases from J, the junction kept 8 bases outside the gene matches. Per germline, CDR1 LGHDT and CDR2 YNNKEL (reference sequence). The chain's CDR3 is CASSQGPRGDDYGYTF. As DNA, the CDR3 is TGTGCCAGCAGCCAAGGTCCCAGGGGGGATGACTATGGCTACACCTTC.

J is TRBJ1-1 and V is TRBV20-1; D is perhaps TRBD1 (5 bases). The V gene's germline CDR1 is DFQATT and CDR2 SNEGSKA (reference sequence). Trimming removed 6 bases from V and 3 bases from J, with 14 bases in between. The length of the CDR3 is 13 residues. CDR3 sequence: CSAGGRFYTEAFF. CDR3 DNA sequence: TGCAGTGCCGGGGGTAGATTTTACACTGAAGCTTTCTTT.

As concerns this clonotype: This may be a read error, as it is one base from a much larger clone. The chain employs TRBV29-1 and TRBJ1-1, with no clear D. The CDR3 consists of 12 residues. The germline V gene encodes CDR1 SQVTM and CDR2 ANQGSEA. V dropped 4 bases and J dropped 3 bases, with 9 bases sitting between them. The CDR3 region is CSVGNDDTEAFF. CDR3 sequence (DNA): TGCAGCGTTGGAAACGACGACACTGAAGCTTTCTTT. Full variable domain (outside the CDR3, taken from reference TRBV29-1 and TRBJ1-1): SAVISQKPSRDICQRGTSLTIQCQVDSQVTMMFWYRQQPGQSLTLIATANQGSEATYESGFVIDKFPISRPNLTFSTLTVSNMSPEDSSIYLCSVGNDDTEAFFGQGTRLTVV.

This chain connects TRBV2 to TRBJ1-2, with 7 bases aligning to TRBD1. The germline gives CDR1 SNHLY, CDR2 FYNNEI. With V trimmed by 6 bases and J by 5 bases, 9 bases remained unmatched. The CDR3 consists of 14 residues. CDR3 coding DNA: TGTGCCAGCAGGCGGGACAGAAATCCTTATGGCTACACCTTC. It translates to CASRRDRNPYGYTF.

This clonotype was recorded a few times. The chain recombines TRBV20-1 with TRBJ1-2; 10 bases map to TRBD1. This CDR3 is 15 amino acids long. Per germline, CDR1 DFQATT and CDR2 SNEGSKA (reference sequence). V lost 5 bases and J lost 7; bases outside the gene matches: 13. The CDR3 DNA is TGCAGTGCTCCCCGGGACAGGGGTCCCATATTTGGCTACACCTTC. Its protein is CSAPRDRGPIFGYTF.

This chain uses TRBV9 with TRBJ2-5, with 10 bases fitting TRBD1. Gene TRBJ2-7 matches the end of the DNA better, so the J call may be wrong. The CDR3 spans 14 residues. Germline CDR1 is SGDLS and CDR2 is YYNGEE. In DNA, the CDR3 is TGTGCCAGCAGCACGGGGACAGGGGCGGGCGAGCAGTACTTC. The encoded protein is CASSTGTGAGEQYF.

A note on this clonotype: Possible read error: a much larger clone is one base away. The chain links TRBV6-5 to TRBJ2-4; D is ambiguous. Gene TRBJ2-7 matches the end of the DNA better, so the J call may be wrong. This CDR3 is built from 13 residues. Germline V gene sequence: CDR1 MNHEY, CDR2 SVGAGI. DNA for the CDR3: TGTGCCAGCAGTTACTCGGCGGTCTACGAGCAGTACTTC. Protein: CASSYSAVYEQYF.

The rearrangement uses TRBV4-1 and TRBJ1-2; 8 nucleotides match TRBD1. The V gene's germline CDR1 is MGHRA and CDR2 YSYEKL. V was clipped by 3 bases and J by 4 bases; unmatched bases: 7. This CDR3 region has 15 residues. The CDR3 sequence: CASSQRSGGGYGYTF. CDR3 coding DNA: TGCGCCAGCAGCCAGCGGTCAGGGGGCGGCTATGGCTACACCTTC.

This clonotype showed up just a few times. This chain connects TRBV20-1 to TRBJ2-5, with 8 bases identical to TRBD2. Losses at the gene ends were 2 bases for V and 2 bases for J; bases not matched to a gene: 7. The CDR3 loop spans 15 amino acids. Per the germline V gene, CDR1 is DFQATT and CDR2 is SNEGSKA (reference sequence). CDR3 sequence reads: CSARPGTSNQETQYF. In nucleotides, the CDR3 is TGCAGTGCTAGACCCGGGACTAGTAATCAAGAGACCCAGTACTTC.

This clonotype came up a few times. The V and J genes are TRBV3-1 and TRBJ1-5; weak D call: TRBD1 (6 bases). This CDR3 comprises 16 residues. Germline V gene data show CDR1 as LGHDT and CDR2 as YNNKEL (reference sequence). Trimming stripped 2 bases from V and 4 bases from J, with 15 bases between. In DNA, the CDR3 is TGTGCCAGCAGCCAAAGACCCCCGGACAGAAATCAGCCCCAGCATTTT. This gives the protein CASSQRPPDRNQPQHF.

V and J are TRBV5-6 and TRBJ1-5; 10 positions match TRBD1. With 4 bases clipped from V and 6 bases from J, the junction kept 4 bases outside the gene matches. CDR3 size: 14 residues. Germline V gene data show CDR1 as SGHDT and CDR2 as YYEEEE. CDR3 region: CASSPGTGAQPQHF. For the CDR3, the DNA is TGTGCCAGCAGCCCCGGGACAGGGGCTCAGCCCCAGCATTTT.

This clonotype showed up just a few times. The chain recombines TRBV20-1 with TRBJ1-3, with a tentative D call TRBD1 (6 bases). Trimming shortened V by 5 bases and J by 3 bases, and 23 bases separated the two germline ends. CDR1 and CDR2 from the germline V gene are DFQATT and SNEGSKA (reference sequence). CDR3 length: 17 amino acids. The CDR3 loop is CSAGRLGQAVSGNTIYF. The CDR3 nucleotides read TGCAGTGCTGGAAGACTGGGACAAGCCGTCAGTGGAAACACCATATATTTT.

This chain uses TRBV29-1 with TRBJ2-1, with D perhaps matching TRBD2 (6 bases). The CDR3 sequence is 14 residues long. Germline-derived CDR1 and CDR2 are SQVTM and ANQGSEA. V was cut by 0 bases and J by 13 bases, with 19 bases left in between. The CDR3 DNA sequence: TGCAGCGTTGAAGATCGTGGCGGGATAGAGACCCAGTTCTTC. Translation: CSVEDRGGIETQFF.

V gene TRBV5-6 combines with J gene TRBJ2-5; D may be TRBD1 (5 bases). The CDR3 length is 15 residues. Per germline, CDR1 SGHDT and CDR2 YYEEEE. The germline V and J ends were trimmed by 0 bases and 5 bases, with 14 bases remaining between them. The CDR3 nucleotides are TGTGCCAGCAGCTTGGCGACAGCCCTCATCGAGACCCAGTACTTC. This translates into CASSLATALIETQYF.

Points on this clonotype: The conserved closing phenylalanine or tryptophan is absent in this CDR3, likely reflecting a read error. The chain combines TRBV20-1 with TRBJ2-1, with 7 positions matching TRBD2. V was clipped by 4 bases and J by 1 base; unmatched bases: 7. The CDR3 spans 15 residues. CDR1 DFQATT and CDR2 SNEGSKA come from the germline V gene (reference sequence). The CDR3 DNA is TGCAGTGCTACCCTCGGGAGGTCTTCCTACAATGAGCAGTTCTCC. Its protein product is CSATLGRSSYNEQFS.

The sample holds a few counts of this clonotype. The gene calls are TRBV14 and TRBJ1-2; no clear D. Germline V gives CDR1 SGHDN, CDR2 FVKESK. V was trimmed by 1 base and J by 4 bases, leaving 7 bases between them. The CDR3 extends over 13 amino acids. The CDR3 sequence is CASSQGRLYGYTF. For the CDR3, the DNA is TGTGCCAGCAGCCAAGGCCGGCTCTATGGCTACACCTTC.

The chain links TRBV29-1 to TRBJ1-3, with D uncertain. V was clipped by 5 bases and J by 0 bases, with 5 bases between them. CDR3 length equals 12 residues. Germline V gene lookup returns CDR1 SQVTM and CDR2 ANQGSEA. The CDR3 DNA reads TGCAGCGTTCCCTACTCTGGAAACACCATATATTTT. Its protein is CSVPYSGNTIYF.

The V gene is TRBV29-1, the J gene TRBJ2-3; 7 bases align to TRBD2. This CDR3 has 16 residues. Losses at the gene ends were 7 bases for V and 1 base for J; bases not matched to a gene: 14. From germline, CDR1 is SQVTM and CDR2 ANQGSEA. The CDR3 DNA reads TGCAGCGCCGGAGGAGACCGGGGGGTTGGCACAGATACGCAGTATTTT. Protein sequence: CSAGGDRGVGTDTQYF.

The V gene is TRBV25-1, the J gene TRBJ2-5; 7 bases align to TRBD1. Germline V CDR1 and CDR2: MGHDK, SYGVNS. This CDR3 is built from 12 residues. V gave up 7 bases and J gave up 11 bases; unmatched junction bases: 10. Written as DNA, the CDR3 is TGTGCCAGCAATAGGGGGCCCGGGGAGCAGTACTTC. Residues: CASNRGPGEQYF.

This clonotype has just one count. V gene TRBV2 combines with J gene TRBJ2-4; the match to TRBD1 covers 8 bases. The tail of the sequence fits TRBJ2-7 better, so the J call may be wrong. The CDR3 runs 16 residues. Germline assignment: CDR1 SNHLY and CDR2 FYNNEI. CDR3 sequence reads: CASRQTGTGFIYEQYF. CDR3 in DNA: TGTGCCAGCAGACAAACCGGGACAGGCTTCATCTACGAGCAGTACTTC.

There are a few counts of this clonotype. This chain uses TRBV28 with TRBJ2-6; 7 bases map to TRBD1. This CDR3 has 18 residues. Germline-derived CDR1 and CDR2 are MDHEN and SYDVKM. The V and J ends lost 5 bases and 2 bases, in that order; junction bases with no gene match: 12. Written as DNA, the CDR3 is TGTGCCAGCAGTCCCCGTGGGAGAGGGGGCCCTGGGGCCAACGTCCTGACTTTC. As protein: CASSPRGRGGPGANVLTF.

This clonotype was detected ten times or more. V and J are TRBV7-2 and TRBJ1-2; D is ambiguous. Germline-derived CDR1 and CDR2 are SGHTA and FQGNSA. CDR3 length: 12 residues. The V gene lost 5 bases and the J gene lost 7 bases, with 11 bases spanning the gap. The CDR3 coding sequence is TGTGCCAGCAGCCCCGGTTCTCTTGGCTACACCTTC. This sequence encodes CASSPGSLGYTF.

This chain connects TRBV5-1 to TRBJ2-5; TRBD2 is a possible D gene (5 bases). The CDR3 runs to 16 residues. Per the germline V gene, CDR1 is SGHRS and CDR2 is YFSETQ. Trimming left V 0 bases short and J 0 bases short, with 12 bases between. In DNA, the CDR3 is TGCGCCAGCAGCTTGGGGGGAGCGGTAAACCAAGAGACCCAGTACTTC. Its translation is CASSLGGAVNQETQYF.

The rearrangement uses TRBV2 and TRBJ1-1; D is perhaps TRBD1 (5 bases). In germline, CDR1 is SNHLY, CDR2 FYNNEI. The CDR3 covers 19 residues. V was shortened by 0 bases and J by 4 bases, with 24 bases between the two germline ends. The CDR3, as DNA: TGTGCCAGCAGTGAAGCGAACAAAAATCAGGGTATGGTGGGCACTGAAGCTTTCTTT. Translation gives CASSEANKNQGMVGTEAFF.

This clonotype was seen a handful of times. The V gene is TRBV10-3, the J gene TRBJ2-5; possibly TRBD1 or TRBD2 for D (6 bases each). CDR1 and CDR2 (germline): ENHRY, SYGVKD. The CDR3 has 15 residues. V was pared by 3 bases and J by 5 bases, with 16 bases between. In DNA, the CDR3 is TGTGCCATCAGTGATCAGTATGGGGGGCGCGAGACCCAGTACTTC. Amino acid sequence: CAISDQYGGRETQYF.

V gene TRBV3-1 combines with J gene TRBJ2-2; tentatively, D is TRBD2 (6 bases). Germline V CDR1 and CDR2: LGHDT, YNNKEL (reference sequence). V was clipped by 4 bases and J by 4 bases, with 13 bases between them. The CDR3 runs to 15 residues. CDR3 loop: CASSPPVEGTGELFF. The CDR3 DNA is TGTGCCAGCAGCCCCCCCGTGGAGGGCACCGGGGAGCTGTTTTTT.

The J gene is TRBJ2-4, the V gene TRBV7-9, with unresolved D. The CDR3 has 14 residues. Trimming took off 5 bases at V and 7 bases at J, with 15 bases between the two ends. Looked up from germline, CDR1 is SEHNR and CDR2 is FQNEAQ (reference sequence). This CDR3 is CASSHGVFGNIQYF. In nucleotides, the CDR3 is TGTGCCAGCAGCCATGGAGTTTTCGGGAACATTCAGTACTTC.